What follows are 18 T cell receptor beta chains derived from one specimen sequenced in a study of T-cell reconstitution after alpha-beta-depleted transplantation in children (dated by TCRdb to 2016 to 2017). The library came from PCR. For sequencing, an Illumina HiSeq 2500 was employed. TCR libraries were prepared with molecular barcoding, using unique molecular identifiers to normalize TCRbeta repertoire quantification. TCRdb applied fastp at Q25 and MiXCR to the public reads, then kept only in-frame beta chains. Rows are unified per CDR3 protein, each entry keeping the most common DNA and genes. The sample records around 100,000 distinct CDR3 sequences, about 9.3% of which are singletons. Under 40% of the sample comes from the top ten. The treatment or condition label, read with the paper, signifies: allogeneic hematopoietic cell transplantation with graft depleted of TCRalphabeta T cells and CD19 B cells.

This specimen was PBMCs, taken before TCRalphabeta/CD19-depleted stem cell transplant. These receptors all stem from a boy between 2 and 10 years old with acute lymphoblastic leukemia, due to receive a stem cell transplant.

Ten or more counts support this clonotype. The genes are TRBV6-1 and TRBJ1-2, with 7 bases matching TRBD1. Germline assignment: CDR1 MNHNS and CDR2 SASEGT. V shed 6 bases and J 5 bases; nucleotides not matched to a gene: 6. The CDR3 has 13 residues. CDR3 bases: TGTGCCAGCAGAACAGGGGCTGGGTATGGCTACACCTTC. It codes for CASRTGAGYGYTF.

This clonotype has a handful of counts. Relative to the germline gene, one junction end is altered; a read error may explain this. The chain recombines TRBV29-1 with TRBJ2-1, with 9 nucleotides matching TRBD1. The CDR3 length is 12 residues. CDR1 and CDR2 from the germline V gene are SQVTM and ANQGSEA. CDR3 protein: CSVEDPGTGRRF. CDR3 coding DNA: TGCAGCGTTGAAGACCCCGGGACAGGGCGGCGGTTC.

The chain recombines TRBV12-3 or TRBV12-4 with TRBJ2-7; D is perhaps TRBD2 (6 bases). Trimming took off 5 bases at V and 4 bases at J, with 18 bases between the two ends. The CDR3 is 15 amino acids. The CDR3 nucleotides are TGTGCCAGCAGTGCCGGCGCGGGACTCGGTTACGAGCAGTACTTC. It translates to CASSAGAGLGYEQYF.

The sample holds a few counts of this clonotype. The V call is TRBV11-1, the J call TRBJ2-7; D perhaps matches TRBD2 (5 bases). The CDR3 is 13 amino acids. Germline V lookup: CDR1 SGHAT, CDR2 FQDESV (reference sequence). V gave up 5 bases and J gave up 2 bases, with 10 bases separating them. The CDR3 nucleotides are TGTGCCAGCAGCCCCATCGGGACCTACGAGCAGTACTTC. As protein: CASSPIGTYEQYF. The whole variable domain, filled in from reference TRBV11-1 and TRBJ2-7, reads EAEVAQSPRYKITEKSQAVAFWCDPISGHATLYWYRQILGQGPELLVQFQDESVVDDSQLPKDRFSAERLKGVDSTLKIQPAELGDSAMYLCASSPIGTYEQYFGPGTRLTVT.

The chain joins TRBV29-1 to TRBJ2-7; TRBD1 matches at 11 bases. With 6 bases clipped from V and 8 bases from J, the junction kept 15 bases outside the gene matches. CDR3 size: 15 residues. Germline V CDR1 and CDR2: SQVTM, ANQGSEA. In DNA, the CDR3 is TGCAGCGTCCAAACAACCGGGACAGGGGGATCTAAGCAGTACTTC. Amino acids: CSVQTTGTGGSKQYF.

The chain recombines TRBV15 with TRBJ2-6, with D maybe TRBD1 (5 bases). The germline gives CDR1 LNHNV, CDR2 YYDKDF (reference sequence). The CDR3 contains 16 residues. The germline V and J ends were trimmed by 1 base and 0 bases, with 7 bases remaining between them. CDR3 loop: CATSRGQFSGANVLTF. CDR3 DNA: TGTGCCACCAGCAGAGGACAGTTCTCTGGGGCCAACGTCCTGACTTTC.

This clonotype showed up just a few times. This chain links TRBV2 with TRBJ1-5, with D unresolved. The V end was cut by 3 bases, the J end by 3 bases, with 12 bases between. CDR1 and CDR2 from the germline V gene are SNHLY and FYNNEI. The CDR3 runs 15 residues. CDR3 in amino acids: CASSEDRTPNQPQHF. CDR3 DNA: TGTGCCAGCAGTGAGGACCGAACCCCCAATCAGCCCCAGCATTTT.

This clonotype was observed many times. The J gene is TRBJ2-3, the V gene TRBV6-1; D might be TRBD1 or TRBD2, each matching 5 bases. Germline V gene lookup returns CDR1 MNHNS and CDR2 SASEGT. This CDR3 is 16 amino acids long. V lost 4 bases and J 0 bases, leaving 14 bases between the germline ends. The CDR3 here is CASSVSSGSSTDTQYF. The CDR3, as DNA: TGTGCCAGCAGTGTCTCGTCAGGGAGCAGCACAGATACGCAGTATTTT.

This clonotype was picked up many times. The chain carries TRBV7-9 and TRBJ2-5; D remains unclear. The CDR3 is 14 residues long. Per the germline V gene, CDR1 is SEHNR and CDR2 is FQNEAQ (reference sequence). V was trimmed by 4 bases and J by 1 base, leaving 10 bases between them. The CDR3 spells CASSSGRTQETQYF. CDR3 coding DNA: TGTGCCAGCAGCTCAGGACGGACCCAAGAGACCCAGTACTTC. Full variable domain (outside the CDR3, taken from reference TRBV7-9 and TRBJ2-5): DTGVSQNPRHKITKRGQNVTFRCDPISEHNRLYWYRQTLGQGPEFLTYFQNEAQLEKSRLLSDRFSAERPKGSFSTLEIQRTEQGDSAMYLCASSSGRTQETQYFGPGTRLLVL.

This clonotype occurred many times. The J gene is TRBJ2-7, the V gene TRBV5-1; tentatively, D is TRBD1 (6 bases). This CDR3 contains 15 residues. Deletions cut 0 bases from V and 2 bases from J, with 12 bases between. The germline V gene encodes CDR1 SGHRS and CDR2 YFSETQ. CDR3 protein: CASSLVQGRAYEQYF. As DNA, the CDR3 is TGCGCCAGCAGCTTGGTGCAGGGGAGAGCCTACGAGCAGTACTTC.

The V call is TRBV10-3, the J call TRBJ2-7; D remains unclear. The V and J ends lost 6 bases and 4 bases respectively, with 10 bases between them. CDR3 length equals 12 residues. The germline CDR1 and CDR2 sequences are ENHRY and SYGVKD. This CDR3 is CAISDPPYEQYF. The CDR3 coding sequence is TGTGCCATCAGCGACCCTCCGTACGAGCAGTACTTC.

This clonotype has at least ten counts. The chain links TRBV5-1 to TRBJ2-2; TRBD2 aligns across 9 bases. The germline CDR1 and CDR2 sequences are SGHRS and YFSETQ. Trimming cost V 4 bases and J 1 base; bases outside gene matches: 11. This CDR3 is built from 18 residues. CDR3 coding DNA: TGCGCCAGCAGCCTATATATAGCGGGAGCCGTGAACACCGGGGAGCTGTTTTTT. Translating it yields CASSLYIAGAVNTGELFF. The full variable domain, rest sourced from reference TRBV5-1 and TRBJ2-2, is KAGVTQTPRYLIKTRGQQVTLSCSPISGHRSVSWYQQTPGQGLQFLFEYFSETQRNKGNFPGRFSGRQFSNSRSEMNVSTLELGDSALYLCASSLYIAGAVNTGELFFGEGSRLTVL.

This clonotype was seen a handful of times. This sequence joins TRBV20-1 and TRBJ2-3; the match to TRBD2 covers 12 bases. Germline loops: CDR1 DFQATT, CDR2 SNEGSKA (reference sequence). Trimming took 1 base from V and 0 from J; bases not matched to a gene: 5. CDR3 length: 17 residues. Here the CDR3 reads CSARGLAGVSSTDTQYF. The CDR3 DNA follows: TGCAGTGCTAGAGGACTAGCGGGGGTATCTAGCACAGATACGCAGTATTTT.

Only a few counts were recorded for this clonotype. The CDR3 protein is CASSFQGVQETQYF. The CDR3 bases are TGTGCCAGCAGCTTTCAGGGGGTTCAAGAGACCCAGTACTTC. J is TRBJ2-5 and V is TRBV5-6, with 7 bases fitting TRBD1. The CDR3 runs 14 residues. Losses at the gene ends were 2 bases for V and 2 bases for J; bases not matched to a gene: 3. CDR1 is SGHDT and CDR2 is YYEEEE in the germline V gene.

This clonotype came up a few times. The chain uses TRBV20-1 and TRBJ2-5; TRBD2 matches at 7 bases. The J segment lost 8 bases and the V segment lost 0 bases, leaving 6 bases of the junction unmatched. The CDR3 spans 13 residues. The germline CDR1 and CDR2 sequences are DFQATT and SNEGSKA (reference sequence). This CDR3 is CSAREGGRRTQYF. The CDR3 coding sequence is TGCAGTGCTAGAGAGGGGGGGAGGAGAACCCAGTACTTC.

V is TRBV12-3 or TRBV12-4 and J is TRBJ2-2; 8 nucleotides line up with TRBD1. With V trimmed by 6 bases and J by 5 bases, 14 bases remained unmatched. The CDR3 has 17 amino acids. This chain's CDR3 is CASSPTGGRTSTGELFF. Here the CDR3 DNA reads TGTGCCAGCAGCCCCACAGGGGGGAGGACTTCGACCGGGGAGCTGTTTTTT.

This clonotype was seen a handful of times. The V gene is TRBV5-1, the J gene TRBJ2-7; 7 nucleotides agree with TRBD2. The CDR3 consists of 15 residues. Germline V gives CDR1 SGHRS, CDR2 YFSETQ. Trimming cost V 2 bases and J 5 bases; bases outside gene matches: 10. This CDR3 reads CASSFDGGRSNEQYF. CDR3 sequence (DNA): TGCGCCAGCAGCTTTGACGGCGGGAGAAGCAACGAGCAGTACTTC.

This clonotype has ten or more counts. Here the CDR3 reads CASSPWSGESEQYF. In nucleotides, the CDR3 is TGTGCCAGCAGCCCTTGGAGTGGCGAAAGCGAGCAGTACTTC. V gene TRBV12-3 or TRBV12-4 combines with J gene TRBJ2-7; D is unresolved. CDR3 length: 14 residues. Deletions cut 6 bases from V and 6 bases from J, with 18 bases between.